The TCR beta chain described here comes from a study of shared clonotypes between healthy human individuals. The CDR3 extends over 13 amino acids. V lost 4 bases to trimming and J lost 6 bases, with 12 bases between them. From germline, CDR1 is SGHDT and CDR2 YYEEEE. Assay used: immunoSEQ multiplex PCR; TCRdb lists only in-frame clones, some missing. The top ten hold around 1.1% of the sample, which has millions of clones, about 95% seen once. This clone has a single count. CD45RO-negative cells were positively selected for CCR7, leaving out terminally differentiated effector memory CD45RA+ cells. The clonotype comes from a young man in good health. Sequencing was done on a sample of naive CD8+ T cells sorted from blood. V is TRBV5-6 and J is TRBJ2-3; maybe TRBD1 (5 bases). The CDR3 loop is CASSAAGFDTQYF. The CDR3 region has the DNA TGTGCCAGCAGCGCGGCAGGGTTTGATACGCAGTATTTT.